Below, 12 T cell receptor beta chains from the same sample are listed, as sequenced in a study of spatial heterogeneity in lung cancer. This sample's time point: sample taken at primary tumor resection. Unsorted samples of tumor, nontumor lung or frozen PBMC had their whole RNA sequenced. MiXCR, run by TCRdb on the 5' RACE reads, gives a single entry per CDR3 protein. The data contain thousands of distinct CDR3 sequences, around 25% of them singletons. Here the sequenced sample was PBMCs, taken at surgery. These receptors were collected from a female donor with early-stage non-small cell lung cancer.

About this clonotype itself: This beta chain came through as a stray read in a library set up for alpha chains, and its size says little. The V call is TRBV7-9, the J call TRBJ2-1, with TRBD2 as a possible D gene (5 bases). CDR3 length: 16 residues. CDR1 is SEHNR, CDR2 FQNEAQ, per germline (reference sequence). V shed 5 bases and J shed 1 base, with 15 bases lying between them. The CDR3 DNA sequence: TGTGCCAGCAGCGGGTTTGAGGGCAGATCCTACAATGAGCAGTTCTTC. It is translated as CASSGFEGRSYNEQFF. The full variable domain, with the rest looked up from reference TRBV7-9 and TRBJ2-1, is DTGVSQNPRHKITKRGQNVTFRCDPISEHNRLYWYRQTLGQGPEFLTYFQNEAQLEKSRLLSDRFSAERPKGSFSTLEIQRTEQGDSAMYLCASSGFEGRSYNEQFFGPGTRLTVL.

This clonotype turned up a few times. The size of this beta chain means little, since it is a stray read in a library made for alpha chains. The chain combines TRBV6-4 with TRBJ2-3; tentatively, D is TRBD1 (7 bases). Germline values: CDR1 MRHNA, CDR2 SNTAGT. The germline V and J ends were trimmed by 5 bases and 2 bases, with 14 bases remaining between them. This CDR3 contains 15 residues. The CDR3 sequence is CASSLGRGDTDTQYF. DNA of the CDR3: TGTGCCAGCAGTCTTGGCAGGGGGGACACAGATACGCAGTATTTT.

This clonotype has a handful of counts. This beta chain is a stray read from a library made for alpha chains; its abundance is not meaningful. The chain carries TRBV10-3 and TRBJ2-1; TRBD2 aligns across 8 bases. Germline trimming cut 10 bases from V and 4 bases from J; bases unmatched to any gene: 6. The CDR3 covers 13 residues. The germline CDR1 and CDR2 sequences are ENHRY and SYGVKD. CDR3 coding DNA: TGTGCCACTGTAGCGGGGACGTACAATGAGCAGTTCTTC. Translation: CATVAGTYNEQFF.

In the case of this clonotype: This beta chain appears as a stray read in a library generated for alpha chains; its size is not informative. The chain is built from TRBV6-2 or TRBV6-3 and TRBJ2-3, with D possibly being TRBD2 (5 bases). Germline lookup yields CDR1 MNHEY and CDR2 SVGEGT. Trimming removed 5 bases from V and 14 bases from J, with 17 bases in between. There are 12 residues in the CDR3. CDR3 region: CASSRIARERYF. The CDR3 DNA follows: TGTGCCAGCAGTCGGATAGCGAGGGAAAGGTATTTT.

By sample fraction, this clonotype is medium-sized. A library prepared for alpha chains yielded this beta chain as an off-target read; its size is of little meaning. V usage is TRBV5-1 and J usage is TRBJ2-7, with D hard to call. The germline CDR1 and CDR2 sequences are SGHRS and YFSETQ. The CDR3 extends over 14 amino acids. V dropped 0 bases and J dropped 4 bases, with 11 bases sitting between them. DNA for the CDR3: TGCGCCAGCAGCTTGGTTCCGGACGGATACGAGCAGTACTTC. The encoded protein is CASSLVPDGYEQYF.

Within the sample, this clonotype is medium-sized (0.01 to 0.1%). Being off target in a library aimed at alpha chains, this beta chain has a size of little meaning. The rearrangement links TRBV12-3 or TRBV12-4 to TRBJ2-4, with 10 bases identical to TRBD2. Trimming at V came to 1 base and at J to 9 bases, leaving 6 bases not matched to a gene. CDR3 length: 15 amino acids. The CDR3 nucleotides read TGTGCCAGCAGTTTAGGTCTAGCGGGAGCTGCCATTCAGTACTTC. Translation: CASSLGLAGAAIQYF.

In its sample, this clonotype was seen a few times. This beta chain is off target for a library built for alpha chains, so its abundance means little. The CDR3 loop is CSAPGVIGETQYF. The CDR3 nucleotides are TGCAGTGCCCCGGGGGTGATAGGGGAGACCCAGTACTTC. The chain joins TRBV20-1 to TRBJ2-5, with D possibly TRBD2 on 6 matching bases. The germline V gene has CDR1 DFQATT and CDR2 SNEGSKA (reference sequence). V dropped 6 bases and J dropped 5 bases, with 16 bases sitting between them. CDR3 length equals 13 residues.

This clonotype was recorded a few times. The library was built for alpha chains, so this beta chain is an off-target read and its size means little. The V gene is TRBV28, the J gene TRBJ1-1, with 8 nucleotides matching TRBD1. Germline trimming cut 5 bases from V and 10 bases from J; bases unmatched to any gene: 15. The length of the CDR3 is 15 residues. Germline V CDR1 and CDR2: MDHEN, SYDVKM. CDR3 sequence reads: CASSRNRDRPRRAFF. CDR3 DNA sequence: TGTGCCAGCAGTCGCAACCGGGACAGGCCCCGGAGAGCTTTCTTT.

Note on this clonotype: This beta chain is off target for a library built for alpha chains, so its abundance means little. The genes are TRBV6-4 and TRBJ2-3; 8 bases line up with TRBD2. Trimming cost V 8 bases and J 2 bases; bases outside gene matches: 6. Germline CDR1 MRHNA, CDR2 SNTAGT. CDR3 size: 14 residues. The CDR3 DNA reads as TGTGCCAGCTCTGGAGCGGGGGACACAGATACGCAGTATTTT. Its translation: CASSGAGDTDTQYF.

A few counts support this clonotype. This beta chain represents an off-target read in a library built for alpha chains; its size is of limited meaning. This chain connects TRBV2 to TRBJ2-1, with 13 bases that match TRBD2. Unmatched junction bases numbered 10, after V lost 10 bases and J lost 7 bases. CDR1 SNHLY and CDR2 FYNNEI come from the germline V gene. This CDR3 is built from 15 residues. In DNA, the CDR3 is TGTGCCACCAGCCCTACTAGCGGGAGGGGGAATGAGCAGTTCTTC. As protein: CATSPTSGRGNEQFF.

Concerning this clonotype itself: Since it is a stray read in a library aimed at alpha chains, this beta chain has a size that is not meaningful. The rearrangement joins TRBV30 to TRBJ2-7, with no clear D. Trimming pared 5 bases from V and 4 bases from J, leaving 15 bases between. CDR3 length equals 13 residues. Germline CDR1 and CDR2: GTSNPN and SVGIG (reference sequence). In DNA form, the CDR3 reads TGTGCCTGGGCCTCAGGAGTTGGTTACGAGCAGTACTTC. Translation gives CAWASGVGYEQYF.

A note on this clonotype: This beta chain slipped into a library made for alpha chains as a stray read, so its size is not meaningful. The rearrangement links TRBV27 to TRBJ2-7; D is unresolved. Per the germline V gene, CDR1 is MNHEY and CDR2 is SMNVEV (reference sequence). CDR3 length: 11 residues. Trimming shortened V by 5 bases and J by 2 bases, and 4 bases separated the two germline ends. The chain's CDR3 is CASSHPYEQYF. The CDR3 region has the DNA TGTGCCAGCAGTCACCCCTACGAGCAGTACTTC.